The clone carrying this T cell receptor (beta chain) has a count of ten or more. Its antigen remains unidentified. These data come from a study of T cells after posttransplantation cyclophosphamide. This CDR3 is built from 17 residues. V dropped 2 bases and J dropped 4 bases, with 20 bases sitting between them. CDR1 and CDR2 (germline): KGHSH, LQKENI. The study's findings and limits: Donor-recipient repertoire similarity was low at 1-2 months, rising over year one. Recipient CMV seropositivity and CMV reactivation strongly tracked TRB clonality.

The assay was immunoSEQ multiplex PCR, and TCRdb's table has in-frame clones only and misses some. The repertoire shows approximately 30,000 clones, none seen only once; the top ten take approximately 7.2%. The sequencing sample was made of PBMCs. This sequence joins TRBV18 and TRBJ1-1; D gene ambiguous. This TCR derives from a woman aged 50 to 60 in good health and a related stem cell transplant donor. The CDR3 sequence is CASSPLQPGVSSTEAFF. In DNA, the CDR3 is TGTGCCAGCTCACCATTACAACCAGGTGTCAGTTCCACTGAAGCTTTCTTT.